This T cell receptor beta chain was identified in a study of beta chain features in type 1 diabetes. This clone has just a few counts. Trimming pared 4 bases from V and 0 bases from J, leaving 10 bases between. Germline CDR1 is SQVTM and CDR2 is ANQGSEA. This CDR3 is 14 amino acids long. The study reverse transcribed the entire isolated RNA, so it sequenced expressed TCRB transcripts. Libraries were prepared by immunoSEQ multiplex PCR; TCRdb keeps only in-frame clonotypes and omits some of them. The profile shows roughly 250,000 clones, roughly 9.6% of them singletons. The specimen sequenced was naive CD4+ T cells from blood. The genes are TRBV29-1 and TRBJ2-1; possible D gene TRBD2, 6 bases. The clonotype was recovered from a woman between 18 and 29 years old in good health. CDR3 loop: CSVGTTDSYNEQFF. The CDR3 region has the DNA TGCAGCGTTGGGACTACCGACTCCTACAATGAGCAGTTCTTC.